This TCR beta chain was identified in a study of blood T cell repertoires in COVID-19. On the study more broadly: From the United States, Italy and Spain came samples of acute and convalescent COVID-19. In each case, the material was cDNA or gDNA derived from T cells, B-cell-depleted T cells, or PBMCs.

The CDR3 spans 12 residues. V lost 6 bases and J lost 4, with 9 bases in between. Germline V gene lookup returns CDR1 ENHRY and CDR2 SYGVKD. Original processing notes: For nucleated cells, counts were estimated from reference gene primer amplification. Clones were read by immunoSEQ multiplex PCR, and TCRdb kept only the in-frame ones, dropping some. Clone size and the V and J calls come from that table; the DNA yielded D and trimming. The sample holds around 130,000 clones, roughly 72% seen once. Specimen: peripheral blood. This sequence originates from a human donor in a cohort sampled during active COVID-19. V usage is TRBV10-3 and J usage is TRBJ2-5, with unresolved D. DNA for the CDR3: TGTGCCATCAGGGGCGATTCAGAGACCCAGTACTTC. This codes for CAIRGDSETQYF.